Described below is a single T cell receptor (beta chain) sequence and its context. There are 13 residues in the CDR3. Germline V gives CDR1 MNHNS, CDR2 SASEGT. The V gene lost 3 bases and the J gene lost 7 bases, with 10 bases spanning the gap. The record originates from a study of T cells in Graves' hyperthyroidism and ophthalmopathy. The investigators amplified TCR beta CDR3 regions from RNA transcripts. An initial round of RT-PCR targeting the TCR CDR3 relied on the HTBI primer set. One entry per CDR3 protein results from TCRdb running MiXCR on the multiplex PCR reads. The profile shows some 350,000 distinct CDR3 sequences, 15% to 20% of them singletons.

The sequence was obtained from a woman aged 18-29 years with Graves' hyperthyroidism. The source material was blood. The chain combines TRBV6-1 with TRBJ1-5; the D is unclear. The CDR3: CASSEAGRQPQHF. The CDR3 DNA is TGTGCCAGCAGTGAGGCAGGTAGGCAGCCCCAGCATTTT.